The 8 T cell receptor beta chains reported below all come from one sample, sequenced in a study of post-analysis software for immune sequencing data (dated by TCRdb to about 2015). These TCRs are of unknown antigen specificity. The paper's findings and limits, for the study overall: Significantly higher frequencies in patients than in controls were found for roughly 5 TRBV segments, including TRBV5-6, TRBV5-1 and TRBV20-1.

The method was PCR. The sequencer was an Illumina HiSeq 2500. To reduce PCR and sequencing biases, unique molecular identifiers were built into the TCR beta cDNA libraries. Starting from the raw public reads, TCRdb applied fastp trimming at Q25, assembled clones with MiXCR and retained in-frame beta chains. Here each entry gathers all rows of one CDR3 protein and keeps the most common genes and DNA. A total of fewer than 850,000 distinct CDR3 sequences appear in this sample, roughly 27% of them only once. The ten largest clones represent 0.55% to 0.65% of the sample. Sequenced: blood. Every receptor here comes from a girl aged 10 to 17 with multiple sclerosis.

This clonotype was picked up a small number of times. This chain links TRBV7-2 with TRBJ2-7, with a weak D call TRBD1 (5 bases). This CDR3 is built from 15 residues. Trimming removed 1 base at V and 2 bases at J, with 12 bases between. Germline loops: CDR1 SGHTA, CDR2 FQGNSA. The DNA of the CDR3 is TGTGCCAGCAGCTTAGTCACAGGCGAGACCTACGAGCAGTACTTC. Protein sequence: CASSLVTGETYEQYF.

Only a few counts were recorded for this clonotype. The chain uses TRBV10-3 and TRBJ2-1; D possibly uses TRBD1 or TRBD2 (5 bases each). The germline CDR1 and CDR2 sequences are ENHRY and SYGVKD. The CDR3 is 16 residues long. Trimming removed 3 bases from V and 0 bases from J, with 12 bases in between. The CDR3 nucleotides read TGTGCCATCAGTGAAAAGTGGGACGCCTCCTACAATGAGCAGTTCTTC. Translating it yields CAISEKWDASYNEQFF.

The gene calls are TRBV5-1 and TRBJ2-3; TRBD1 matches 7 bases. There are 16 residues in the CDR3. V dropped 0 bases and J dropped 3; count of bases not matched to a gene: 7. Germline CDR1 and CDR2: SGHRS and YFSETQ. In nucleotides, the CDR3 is TGCGCCAGCAGCTTGGAGTCAGGGGGAACTACAGATACGCAGTATTTT. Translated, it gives CASSLESGGTTDTQYF. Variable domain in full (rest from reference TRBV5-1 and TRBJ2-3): KAGVTQTPRYLIKTRGQQVTLSCSPISGHRSVSWYQQTPGQGLQFLFEYFSETQRNKGNFPGRFSGRQFSNSRSEMNVSTLELGDSALYLCASSLESGGTTDTQYFGPGTRLTVL.

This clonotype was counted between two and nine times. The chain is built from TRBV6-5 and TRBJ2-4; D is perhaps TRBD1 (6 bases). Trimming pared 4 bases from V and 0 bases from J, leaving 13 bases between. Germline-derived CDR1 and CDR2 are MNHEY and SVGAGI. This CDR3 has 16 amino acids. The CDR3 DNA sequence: TGTGCCAGCAGTTCCGGGACATTCCTAGCCAAAAACATTCAGTACTTC. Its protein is CASSSGTFLAKNIQYF.

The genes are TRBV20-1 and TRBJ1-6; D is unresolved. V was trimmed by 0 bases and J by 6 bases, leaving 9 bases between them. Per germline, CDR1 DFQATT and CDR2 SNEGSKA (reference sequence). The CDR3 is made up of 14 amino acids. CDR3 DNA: TGCAGTGCTAGAGAGACGGGCGGTAATTCACCCCTCCACTTT. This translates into CSARETGGNSPLHF.

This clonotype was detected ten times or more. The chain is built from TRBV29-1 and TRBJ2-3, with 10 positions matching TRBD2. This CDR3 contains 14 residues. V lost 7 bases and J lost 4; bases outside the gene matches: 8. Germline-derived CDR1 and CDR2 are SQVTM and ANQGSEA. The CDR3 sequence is CSDLAGVWADTQYF. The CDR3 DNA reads TGCAGCGACCTAGCGGGAGTTTGGGCAGATACGCAGTATTTT.

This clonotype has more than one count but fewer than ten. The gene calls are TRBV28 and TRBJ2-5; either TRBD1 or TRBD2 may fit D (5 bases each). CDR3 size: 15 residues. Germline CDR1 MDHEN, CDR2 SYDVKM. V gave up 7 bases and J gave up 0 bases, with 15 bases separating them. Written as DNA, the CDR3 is TGTGCCAGCACTGGGGACGGCATATACCAAGAGACCCAGTACTTC. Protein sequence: CASTGDGIYQETQYF.

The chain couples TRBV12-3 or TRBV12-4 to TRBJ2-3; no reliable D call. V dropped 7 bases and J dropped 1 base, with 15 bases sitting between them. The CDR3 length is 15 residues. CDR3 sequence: CASTYAAVRTDTQYF. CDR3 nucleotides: TGTGCCAGCACCTACGCGGCTGTCCGCACAGATACGCAGTATTTT.